This T cell receptor beta chain was identified during a study of OX40 agonist ivuxolimab in advanced cancers. In the study overall: Ivuxolimab was an agonistic, fully human IgG2 monoclonal antibody directed against OX40 (CD134), a costimulatory receptor. Intravenous ivuxolimab was administered to patients every 2 weeks at six dose levels: 0.01, 0.1, 0.3, 1.5, 3 and 10 mg/kg. Of the 50 to 55 dose-escalation patients, hepatocellular carcinoma was present in roughly 19, melanoma in around 15, renal cell carcinoma in 9 and head and neck cancer in 9. In the dose-escalation cohort, more than 75% of patients were male, and the mean age was approximately 60 years, with a range of about 20 to 79. Patients were allowed to have had prior anti-PD-1, anti-PD-L1 or anti-CTLA-4 therapy, and 30% to 50% of the dose-escalation patients had previously received checkpoint inhibitors. Three dose-escalation patients achieved partial responses, one with hepatocellular carcinoma and two with cutaneous melanoma. Peripheral TCRbeta sequencing aimed to test whether ivuxolimab altered TCR sequence diversity and caused clonal T-cell expansion. The monotherapy dose-escalation portion (N ≈ 55 patients) of the phase I ivuxolimab trial is reported in the paper. On the study overall, not on this receptor specifically: At doses of 0.1 to 3.0 mg/kg, clonal expansion of both CD4+ and CD8+ blood T cells was observed from baseline to week 6. The antigen specificity of the clonally expanded peripheral T cells was not determined. Partial responders in the 0.1-3.0 mg/kg groups had among the lowest normalized peripheral clonal expansion, especially among CD8+ T cells. Low levels of normalized T-cell clonal expansion were also seen in some patients who did not respond. After ivuxolimab, expanded clones were on average more numerous among CD8+ T cells than among CD4+ T cells.

CDR1 ENHRY and CDR2 SYGVKD were looked up in the germline V gene. The trim is 4 bases for V and 3 bases for J, with a gap of 7 bases between the germline ends. From its cysteine to its phenylalanine, the CDR3 spans 12 amino acids. The only DNA kept is the CDR3, 36 bases in frame from the first base. A remark on this clone: This clone's antigen is unknown. No base-level quality is on record; no much larger clone is a single base apart.

For sequencing of the TCRbeta CDR3 region, genomic DNA was extracted from the sorted cells. The immunoSEQ Assay was used to sequence the TCRbeta CDR3 regions. Imported from immuneACCESS, the table was reduced by TCRdb to in-frame sequences with V and J called. These copies leave out some clones; in studies compared against another copy, an unresolved V gene accounts for under half, and the cause of the remainder is not known. A total of fewer than 85,000 clones appear in this sample, around 82% of them only once. About 4.8% of the sample rests with the top ten. The trial excluded patients who had a history of autoimmune disease or were on systemic immunosuppression. Peripheral blood for TCR sequencing was drawn from every dose cohort at baseline, at cycle 4 day 1 and at cycle 7 day 1. The samples were taken from a phase I, first-in-human, multicenter, open-label dose-escalation trial of ivuxolimab. Adults with locally advanced or metastatic melanoma, renal cell carcinoma, hepatocellular carcinoma or head and neck squamous cell carcinoma were enrolled in the trial. CD4+ and CD8+ T cells were sorted separately from peripheral blood before TCR sequencing.

This TCR was sampled from an adult with an advanced solid tumor such as melanoma, head and neck, liver or kidney cancer. The V gene is TRBV10-3 and the J gene is TRBJ2-7, with TRBD1 perhaps the D gene, on 6 matching bases. Sequenced material: CD4+ or CD8+ T cells sorted from blood, taken in a trial of the OX40 agonist ivuxolimab. The sequence in DNA is TGTGCCATCAGTGGGACAGACTACGAGCAGTACTTC. It specifies CAISGTDYEQYF.